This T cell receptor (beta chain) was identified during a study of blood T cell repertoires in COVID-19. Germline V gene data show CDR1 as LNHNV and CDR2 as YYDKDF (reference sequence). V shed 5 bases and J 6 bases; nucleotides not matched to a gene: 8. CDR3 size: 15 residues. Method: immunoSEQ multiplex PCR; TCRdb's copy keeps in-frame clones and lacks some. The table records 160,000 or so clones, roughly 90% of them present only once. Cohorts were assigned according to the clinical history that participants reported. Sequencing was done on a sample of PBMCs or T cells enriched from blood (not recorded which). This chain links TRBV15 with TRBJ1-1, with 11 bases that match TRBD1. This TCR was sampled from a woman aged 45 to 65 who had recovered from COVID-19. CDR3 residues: CATSAGTGGVPEAFF. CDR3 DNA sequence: TGTGCCACCAGCGCCGGGACAGGGGGGGTGCCTGAAGCTTTCTTT.